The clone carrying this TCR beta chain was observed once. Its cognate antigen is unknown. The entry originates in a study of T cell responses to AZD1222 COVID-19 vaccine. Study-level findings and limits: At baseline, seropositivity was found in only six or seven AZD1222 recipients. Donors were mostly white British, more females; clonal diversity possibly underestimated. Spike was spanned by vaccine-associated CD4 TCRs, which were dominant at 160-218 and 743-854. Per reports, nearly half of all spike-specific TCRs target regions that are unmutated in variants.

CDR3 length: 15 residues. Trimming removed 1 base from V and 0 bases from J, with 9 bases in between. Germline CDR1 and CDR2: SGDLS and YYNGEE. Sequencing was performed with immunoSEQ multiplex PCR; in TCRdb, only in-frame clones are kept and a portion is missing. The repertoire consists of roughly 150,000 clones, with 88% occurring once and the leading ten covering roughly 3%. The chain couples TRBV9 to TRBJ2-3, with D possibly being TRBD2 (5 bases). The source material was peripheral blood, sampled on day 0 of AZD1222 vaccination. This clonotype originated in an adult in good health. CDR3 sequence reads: CASSVFWTSTDTQYF. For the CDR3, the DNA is TGTGCCAGCAGCGTATTTTGGACTAGCACAGATACGCAGTATTTT.